These 26 T cell receptor beta chains were all obtained from the same sample, sequenced in a study of T cells in tuberculosis (dated by TCRdb to 2016 to 2018). Library preparation used the immunoSEQ multiplex PCR assay. As stored in TCRdb, this immuneACCESS dataset retains in-frame rearrangements with V and J assigned. A fraction of the clones does not appear; measured against another copy, unresolved V genes explain less than half of the discrepancy, and the remainder lacks a known reason. Present in this sample are roughly 41,000 clones, around 93% of which were seen just once. The ten largest make up about 12% of the sample. Sequenced sample: PBMCs. These receptor sequences come from a donor under 30 with latent tuberculosis or without tuberculosis infection. Some clones in this sample may be carry-over from other donors' samples.

This chain links TRBV19 with TRBJ1-1, with TRBD1 matching over 9 bases. Losses at the gene ends were 4 bases for V and 4 bases for J; bases not matched to a gene: 7. This CDR3 has 15 amino acids. Germline V gene lookup returns CDR1 LNHDA and CDR2 SQIVND (reference sequence). The CDR3 loop reads CASSKTGGLGTEAFF. In nucleotides, the CDR3 is TGTGCCAGTAGTAAAACAGGGGGCCTGGGCACTGAAGCTTTCTTT.

CDR3 protein: CASSYAARSYTF. CDR3 coding DNA: TGTGCCAGCAGTTACGCCGCTAGGAGCTACACCTTC. V is TRBV6-5 and J is TRBJ1-2, with no clear D. Germline values: CDR1 MNHEY, CDR2 SVGAGI. The V gene lost 2 bases and the J gene lost 9 bases, with 10 bases spanning the gap. The CDR3 runs 12 residues.

The chain recombines TRBV5-1 with TRBJ1-6; no clear D. The CDR3 runs to 15 residues. Germline values: CDR1 SGHRS, CDR2 YFSETQ. V was trimmed by 0 bases and J by 6 bases, leaving 10 bases between them. CDR3 amino acids: CASSLAGGSNSPLHF. The CDR3 coding sequence is TGCGCCAGCAGCTTGGCCGGCGGCAGTAATTCACCCCTCCACTTT.

The rearrangement joins TRBV21-1 to TRBJ2-7; the DNA was not compared with TRBD1, the D call given in the table. TRBV21-1 is a pseudogene. The CDR3 length is 17 residues. The CDR3 sequence: CASSKAPGGNPCYEQYV. The CDR3 DNA reads as TGTGCCAGCAGCAAAGCTCCAGGGGGCAATCCATGCTACGAGCAGTACGTC.

The chain employs TRBV30 and TRBJ2-5; D perhaps matches TRBD1 (5 bases). Germline V gene lookup returns CDR1 GTSNPN and CDR2 SVGIG (reference sequence). The CDR3 consists of 12 residues. V shed 1 base and J shed 6 bases, with 9 bases lying between them. This CDR3 reads CAWSEQAKTQYF. The CDR3 coding sequence is TGTGCCTGGAGTGAACAGGCCAAGACCCAGTACTTC.

This rearrangement joins TRBV5-6 to TRBJ2-5, with 15 bases fitting TRBD2. The CDR3 totals 18 residues. Germline CDR1 SGHDT, CDR2 YYEEEE. Trimming took 3 bases from V and 4 from J; bases not matched to a gene: 10. The CDR3 reads CASSWRTSGGAVRETQYF. In DNA form, the CDR3 reads TGTGCCAGCAGCTGGAGGACTAGCGGGGGGGCGGTCCGAGAGACCCAGTACTTC. Complete variable domain (other parts from reference TRBV5-6 and TRBJ2-5): DAGVTQSPTHLIKTRGQQVTLRCSPKSGHDTVSWYQQALGQGPQFIFQYYEEEERQRGNFPDRFSGHQFPNYSSELNVNALLLGDSALYLCASSWRTSGGAVRETQYFGPGTRLLVL.

The chain is built from TRBV19 and TRBJ1-1, with D uncertain. V was shortened by 2 bases and J by 0 bases, with 4 bases between the two germline ends. Germline CDR1 and CDR2: LNHDA and SQIVND (reference sequence). The CDR3 consists of 13 residues. The CDR3 region is CASSISMNTEAFF. The CDR3 DNA reads TGTGCCAGTAGTATATCTATGAACACTGAAGCTTTCTTT.

J is TRBJ1-5 and V is TRBV10-3; maybe TRBD1 (6 bases). This CDR3 is 14 amino acids long. The V end lost 10 bases, the J end lost 5 bases, and 18 bases lay between the germline ends. Looked up from germline, CDR1 is ENHRY and CDR2 is SYGVKD. The CDR3 coding sequence is TGTGCCACATCCGCAGCGCAGGGGTATCAGCCCCAGCATTTT. Translation: CATSAAQGYQPQHF.

The chain uses TRBV28 and TRBJ2-7; weak D call: TRBD1 (6 bases). With 5 bases removed from V and 6 bases from J, the gap between germline ends came to 17 bases. Germline loops: CDR1 MDHEN, CDR2 SYDVKM. The CDR3 consists of 14 residues. The CDR3 loop is CASSREQGPPEQYV. The CDR3 bases are TGTGCCAGCAGTAGAGAACAGGGACCGCCCGAGCAGTACGTC.

This rearrangement joins TRBV11-2 to TRBJ2-7; 7 bases map to TRBD1. The CDR3 has 15 residues. The V gene's germline CDR1 is SGHAT and CDR2 FQNNGV. Trimming at V came to 5 bases and at J to 6 bases, leaving 13 bases not matched to a gene. CDR3 loop: CASSPTGTAVREQYF. The CDR3 DNA follows: TGTGCCAGCAGCCCAACCGGGACAGCAGTGCGCGAGCAGTACTTC.

This chain links TRBV19 with TRBJ1-2; 9 positions agree with TRBD1. Germline CDR1 is LNHDA and CDR2 is SQIVND (reference sequence). V lost 7 bases to trimming and J lost 1 base; unmatched junction nucleotides: 10. The CDR3 spans 16 residues. CDR3 region: CASNTGTGIDNYGYTF. The CDR3 DNA reads TGTGCCAGTAACACCGGGACAGGGATTGATAACTATGGCTACACCTTC.

The chain carries TRBV30 and TRBJ1-1; D call uncertain. The germline V gene encodes CDR1 GTSNPN and CDR2 SVGIG (reference sequence). V lost 0 bases, J lost 1 base, and 6 bases lay in between. The CDR3 has 13 residues. The CDR3 sequence: CAWSVAENTEAFF. CDR3 sequence (DNA): TGTGCCTGGAGTGTTGCAGAGAACACTGAAGCTTTCTTT.

V and J are TRBV7-8 and TRBJ2-7; 8 bases map to TRBD1. The germline V gene encodes CDR1 SGHVS and CDR2 FQNEAQ. The CDR3 consists of 13 residues. V gave up 5 bases and J gave up 6 bases; unmatched junction bases: 6. Written as DNA, the CDR3 is TGTGCCAGCAGCCTAGACAGGGGTTGCGAGCAGTACTTC. This codes for CASSLDRGCEQYF. The full variable domain, completed using reference TRBV7-8 and TRBJ2-7, is GAGVSQSPRYKVAKRGQDVALRCDPISGHVSLFWYQQALGQGPEFLTYFQNEAQLDKSGLPSDRFFAERPEGSVSTLKIQRTQQEDSAVYLCASSLDRGCEQYFGPGTRLTVT.

This chain connects TRBV10-1 to TRBJ2-7, with 9 bases lining up with TRBD1. The CDR3 extends over 15 amino acids. CDR1 and CDR2 (germline): WNHNN, SYGVQD (reference sequence). Trimming removed 3 bases from V and 4 bases from J; junction bases left unmatched: 7. In DNA, the CDR3 is TGCGCCAGCAGTGAAGGGGGACAGGGTCCGTACGAGCAGTACTTC. It codes for CASSEGGQGPYEQYF.

J is TRBJ1-2 and V is TRBV14, with D possibly matching TRBD1 (5 bases). Trimming cost V 4 bases and J 5 bases, with 11 bases left between them. The CDR3 length is 13 residues. Germline lookup yields CDR1 SGHDN and CDR2 FVKESK. The CDR3 here is CASSLAGRYGYTF. DNA for the CDR3: TGTGCCAGCAGCCTTGCAGGGAGGTATGGCTACACCTTC.

In its sample, this clone was seen once. This chain links TRBV27 with TRBJ2-3; possibly TRBD1 for D (5 bases). The CDR3 consists of 15 residues. CDR1 and CDR2 from the germline V gene are MNHEY and SMNVEV (reference sequence). V shed 3 bases and J shed 0 bases, with 10 bases lying between them. CDR3 DNA sequence: TGTGCCAGCAGTTTTGTCAGGGCCAGCACAGATACGCAGTATTTT. Encoded protein: CASSFVRASTDTQYF.

This sequence joins TRBV15 and TRBJ1-1; unclear D gene. This CDR3 is built from 14 residues. Trimming cost V 3 bases and J 3 bases, with 11 bases left between them. The V gene's germline CDR1 is LNHNV and CDR2 YYDKDF (reference sequence). CDR3 region: CATSSPGRDTEAFF. The CDR3 DNA is TGTGCCACCAGCAGCCCGGGGAGAGACACTGAAGCTTTCTTT.

V gene TRBV29-1 combines with J gene TRBJ2-3; D is possibly TRBD1 (7 bases). The CDR3 is 15 amino acids. Per the germline V gene, CDR1 is SQVTM and CDR2 is ANQGSEA. Trimming shortened V by 7 bases and J by 3 bases, and 20 bases separated the two germline ends. The chain's CDR3 is CSARLRGAATDTQYF. The DNA for the CDR3 is TGCAGCGCTCGCCTCAGGGGGGCTGCTACAGATACGCAGTATTTT.

The rearrangement links TRBV13 to TRBJ2-7; 9 bases fit TRBD1. After removal of 4 bases from V and 7 bases from J, the junction contained 8 bases not matched to a gene. Germline assignment: CDR1 PRHDT and CDR2 FYEKMQ (reference sequence). The CDR3 has 14 residues. CDR3 DNA: TGTGCCAGCAGCTATTACAGGGGGCCAGGGGAGCAGTACGTC. Amino acids: CASSYYRGPGEQYV.

The chain recombines TRBV9 with TRBJ1-6; D is uncertain. Deletions cut 0 bases from V and 7 bases from J, with 5 bases between. The CDR3 totals 13 residues. CDR1 is SGDLS and CDR2 is YYNGEE in the germline V gene. The CDR3 coding sequence is TGTGCCAGCAGCGTAGTGGAGAATTCACCCCTCCACTTT. Protein: CASSVVENSPLHF. Together with reference TRBV9 and TRBJ1-6, the CDR3 gives the full variable domain: DSGVTQTPKHLITATGQRVTLRCSPRSGDLSVYWYQQSLDQGLQFLIQYYNGEERAKGNILERFSAQQFPDLHSELNLSSLELGDSALYFCASSVVENSPLHFGNGTRLTVT.

This clone came up a few times. V and J are TRBV2 and TRBJ1-5; no firm D call. The length of the CDR3 is 13 residues. V dropped 2 bases and J dropped 5 bases, with 7 bases sitting between them. Looked up from germline, CDR1 is SNHLY and CDR2 is FYNNEI. Here the CDR3 DNA reads TGTGCCAGCAGTGAAAGGAGAGATCAGCCCCAGCATTTT. Its translation: CASSERRDQPQHF.

The chain has TRBV5-1 and TRBJ2-3; possibly TRBD1 for D (6 bases). Trimming shortened V by 7 bases and J by 4 bases, and 13 bases separated the two germline ends. This CDR3 has 13 residues. CDR1 is SGHRS, CDR2 YFSETQ, per germline. The CDR3 coding sequence is TGCGCCAGCTCTACAGGGTTGGCAGATACGCAGTATTTT. It is translated as CASSTGLADTQYF.

The V and J genes are TRBV4-1 and TRBJ2-3; 14 bases are a match to TRBD2. The CDR3 spans 18 residues. Germline assignment: CDR1 MGHRA and CDR2 YSYEKL. J gave up 2 bases and V 2 bases, and 6 bases lay outside the gene matches. CDR3 amino acids: CASSQKTSGGAYTDTQYF. CDR3 nucleotide sequence: TGCGCCAGCAGCCAAAAGACTAGCGGGGGGGCTTACACAGATACGCAGTATTTT.

This clone was counted a single time. This chain connects TRBV12-5 to TRBJ1-4; possibly TRBD1 for D (6 bases). The CDR3 has 15 residues. Deletions cut 6 bases from V and 8 bases from J, with 19 bases between. CDR1 LGHNT and CDR2 FRNRAP come from the germline V gene. This chain's CDR3 is CASGASTGGNEKLFF. CDR3 in DNA: TGTGCTAGTGGAGCCTCGACAGGTGGGAACGAAAAACTGTTTTTT.

This clone has a single count. The chain combines TRBV27 with TRBJ2-3; the match to TRBD2 covers 10 bases. In germline, CDR1 is MNHEY, CDR2 SMNVEV (reference sequence). The J segment lost 2 bases and the V segment lost 5 bases, leaving 7 bases of the junction unmatched. This CDR3 has 16 amino acids. The CDR3 loop is CASSTRTSGYTDTQYF. DNA of the CDR3: TGTGCCAGCAGTACACGGACTAGCGGTTACACAGATACGCAGTATTTT.

The chain has TRBV5-6 and TRBJ1-1; no firm D call. Germline lookup yields CDR1 SGHDT and CDR2 YYEEEE. Trimming removed 2 bases at V and 4 bases at J, with 6 bases between. There are 12 residues in the CDR3. The CDR3 protein is CASSFSSTEAFF. The CDR3 coding sequence is TGTGCCAGCAGCTTCAGTTCCACTGAAGCTTTCTTT.